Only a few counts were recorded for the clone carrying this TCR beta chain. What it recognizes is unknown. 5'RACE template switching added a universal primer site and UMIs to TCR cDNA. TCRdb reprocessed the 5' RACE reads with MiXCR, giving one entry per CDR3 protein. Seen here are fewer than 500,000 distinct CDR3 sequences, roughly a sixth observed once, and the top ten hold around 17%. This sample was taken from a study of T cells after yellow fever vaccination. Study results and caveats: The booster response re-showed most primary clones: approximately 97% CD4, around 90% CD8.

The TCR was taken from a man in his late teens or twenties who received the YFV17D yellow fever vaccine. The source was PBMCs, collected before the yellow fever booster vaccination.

The CDR3 DNA reads TGTGCCAGCAGACCCTACGACGGCGCCGGGGAGCTGTTTTTT. Amino acids: CASRPYDGAGELFF. The chain carries TRBV12-3 or TRBV12-4 and TRBJ2-2; no definite D call. The CDR3 extends over 14 amino acids. Trimming removed 6 bases from V and 6 bases from J, with 14 bases in between.